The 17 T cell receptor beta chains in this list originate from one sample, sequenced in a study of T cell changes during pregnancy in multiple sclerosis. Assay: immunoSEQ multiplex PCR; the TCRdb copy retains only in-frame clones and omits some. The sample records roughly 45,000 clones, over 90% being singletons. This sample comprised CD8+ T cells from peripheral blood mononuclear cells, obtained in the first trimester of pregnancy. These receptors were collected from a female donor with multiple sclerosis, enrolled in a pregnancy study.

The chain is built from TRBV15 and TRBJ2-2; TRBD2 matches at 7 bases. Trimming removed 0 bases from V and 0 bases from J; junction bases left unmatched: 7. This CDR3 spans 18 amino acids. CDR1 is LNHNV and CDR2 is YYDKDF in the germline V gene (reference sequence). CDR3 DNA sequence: TGTGCCACCAGCAGAGATTCCGGCGGGAGACCGAACACCGGGGAGCTGTTTTTT. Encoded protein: CATSRDSGGRPNTGELFF.

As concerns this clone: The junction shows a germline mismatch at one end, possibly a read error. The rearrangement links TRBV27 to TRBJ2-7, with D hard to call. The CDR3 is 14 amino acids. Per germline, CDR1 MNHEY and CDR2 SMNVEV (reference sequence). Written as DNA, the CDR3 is TGTGCCAGCAGTCTATCGACGGCGGCCTACGAGCAGTACTTC. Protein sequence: CASSLSTAAYEQYF.

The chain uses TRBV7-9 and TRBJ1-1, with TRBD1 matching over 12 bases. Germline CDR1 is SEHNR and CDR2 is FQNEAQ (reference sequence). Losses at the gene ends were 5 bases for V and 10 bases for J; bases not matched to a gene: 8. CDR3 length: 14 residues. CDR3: CASSPGTGGEVAFF. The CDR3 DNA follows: TGTGCCAGCAGCCCCGGGACAGGGGGCGAGGTAGCTTTCTTT.

The CDR3 spells CASSKTSVSQETQYF. DNA of the CDR3: TGTGCCAGTAGTAAGACTAGCGTTTCCCAAGAGACCCAGTACTTC. The J gene is TRBJ2-5, the V gene TRBV19, with 8 bases lining up with TRBD2. Germline CDR1 LNHDA, CDR2 SQIVND (reference sequence). V dropped 4 bases and J dropped 1; count of bases not matched to a gene: 5. CDR3 length: 15 residues.

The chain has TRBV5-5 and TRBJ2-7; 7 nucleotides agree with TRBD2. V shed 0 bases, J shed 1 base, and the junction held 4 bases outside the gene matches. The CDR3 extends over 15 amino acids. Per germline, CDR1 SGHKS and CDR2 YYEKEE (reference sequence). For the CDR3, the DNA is TGTGCCAGCAGCTTGGTGGCTAGCGGATCCTACGAGCAGTACTTC. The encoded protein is CASSLVASGSYEQYF. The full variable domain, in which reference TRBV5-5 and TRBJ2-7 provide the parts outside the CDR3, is DAGVTQSPTHLIKTRGQQVTLRCSPISGHKSVSWYQQVLGQGPQFIFQYYEKEERGRGNFPDRFSARQFPNYSSELNVNALLLGDSALYLCASSLVASGSYEQYFGPGTRLTVT.

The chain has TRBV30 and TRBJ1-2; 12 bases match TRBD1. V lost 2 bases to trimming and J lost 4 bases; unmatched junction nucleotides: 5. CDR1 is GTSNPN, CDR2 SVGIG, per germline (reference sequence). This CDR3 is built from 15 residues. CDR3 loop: CAWSTGTGGSYGYTF. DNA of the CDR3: TGTGCCTGGAGTACCGGGACAGGGGGCAGCTATGGCTACACCTTC.

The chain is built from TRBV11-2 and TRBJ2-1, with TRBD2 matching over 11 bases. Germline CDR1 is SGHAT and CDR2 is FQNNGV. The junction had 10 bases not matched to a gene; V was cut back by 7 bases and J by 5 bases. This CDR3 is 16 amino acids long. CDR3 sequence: CASTPAGLAGDNEQFF. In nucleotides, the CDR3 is TGTGCCAGCACCCCGGCTGGACTAGCGGGTGACAATGAGCAGTTCTTC.

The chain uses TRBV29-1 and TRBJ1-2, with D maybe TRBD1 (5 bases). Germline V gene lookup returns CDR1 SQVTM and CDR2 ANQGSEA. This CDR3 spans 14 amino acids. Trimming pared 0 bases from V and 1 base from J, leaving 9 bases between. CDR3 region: CSVEDLDNNYGYTF. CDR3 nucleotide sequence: TGCAGCGTTGAAGATTTGGACAATAACTATGGCTACACCTTC.

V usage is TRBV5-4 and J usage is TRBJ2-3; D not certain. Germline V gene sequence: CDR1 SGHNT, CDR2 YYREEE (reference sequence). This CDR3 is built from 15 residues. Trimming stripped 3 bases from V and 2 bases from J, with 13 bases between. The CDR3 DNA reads TGTGCCAGCAGCTCCCCCCTGGCCCTCACAGATACGCAGTATTTT. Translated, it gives CASSSPLALTDTQYF.

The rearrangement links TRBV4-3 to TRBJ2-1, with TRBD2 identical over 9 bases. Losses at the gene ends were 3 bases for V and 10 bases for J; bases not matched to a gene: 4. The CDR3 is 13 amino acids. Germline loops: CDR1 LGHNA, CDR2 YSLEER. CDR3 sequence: CASSQGTSLEQFF. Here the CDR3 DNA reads TGCGCCAGCAGCCAGGGGACTAGCCTAGAGCAGTTCTTC.

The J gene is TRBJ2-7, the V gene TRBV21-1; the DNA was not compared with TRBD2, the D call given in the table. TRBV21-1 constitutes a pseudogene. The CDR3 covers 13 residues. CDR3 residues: CASTLGGGNEQYF. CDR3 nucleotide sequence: TGTGCCAGCACCCTAGGCGGGGGGAACGAGCAGTACTTC.

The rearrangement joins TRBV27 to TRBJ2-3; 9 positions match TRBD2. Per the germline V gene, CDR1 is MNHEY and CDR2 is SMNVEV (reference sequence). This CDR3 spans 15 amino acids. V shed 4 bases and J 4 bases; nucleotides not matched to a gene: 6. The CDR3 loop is CASSWGGREADTQYF. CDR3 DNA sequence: TGTGCCAGCAGTTGGGGCGGGAGGGAGGCAGATACGCAGTATTTT.

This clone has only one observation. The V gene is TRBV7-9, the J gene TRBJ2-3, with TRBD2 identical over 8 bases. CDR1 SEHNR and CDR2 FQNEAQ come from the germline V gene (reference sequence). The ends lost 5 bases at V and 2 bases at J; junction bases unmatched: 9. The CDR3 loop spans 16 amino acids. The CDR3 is CASSRTGGAITDTQYF. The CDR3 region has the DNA TGTGCCAGCAGCCGCACGGGGGGGGCGATCACAGATACGCAGTATTTT.

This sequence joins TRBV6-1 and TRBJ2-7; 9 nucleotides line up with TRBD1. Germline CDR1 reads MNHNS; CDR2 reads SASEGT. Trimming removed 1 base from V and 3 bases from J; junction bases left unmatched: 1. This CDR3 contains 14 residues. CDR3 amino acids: CASSEGTGVYEQYF. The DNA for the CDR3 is TGTGCCAGCAGTGAAGGGACAGGGGTCTACGAGCAGTACTTC.

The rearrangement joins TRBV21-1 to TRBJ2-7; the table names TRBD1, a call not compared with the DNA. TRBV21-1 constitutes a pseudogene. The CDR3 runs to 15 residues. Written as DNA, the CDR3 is TGTGCCAGCCCTAAAGGCACGGGACAGGCCTACGAGCAGTACTTC. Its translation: CASPKGTGQAYEQYF.

The CDR3 sequence is CASSLLSRDREITFSGYTF. As DNA, the CDR3 is TGCGCCAGCAGCTTGCTTTCCCGGGACAGGGAAATTACCTTTTCCGGCTACACCTTC. The chain joins TRBV5-1 to TRBJ1-2, with 9 bases lining up with TRBD1. Germline V gives CDR1 SGHRS, CDR2 YFSETQ. J gave up 8 bases and V 1 base, and 21 bases lay outside the gene matches. This CDR3 region has 19 residues.

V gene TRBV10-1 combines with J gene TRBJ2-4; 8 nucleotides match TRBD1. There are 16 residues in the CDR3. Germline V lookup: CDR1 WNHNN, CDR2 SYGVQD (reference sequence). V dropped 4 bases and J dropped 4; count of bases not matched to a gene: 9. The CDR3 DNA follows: TGCGCCAGCAGTGTGCGCAGGGGGCTCGGTAAAAACATTCAGTACTTC. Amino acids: CASSVRRGLGKNIQYF.